Here is one T cell receptor beta chain with its context. Which antigen it targets is not known. Qualities for individual bases were not recorded, and no much larger clone is one base off. From the cysteine up to the phenylalanine, the CDR3 has a length of 15 residues. Only the CDR3 region is kept as DNA, spanning 45 bases read in frame from base 1. From a lookup of the germline V gene, CDR1 and CDR2 are MGHDK and SYGVNS. From V the trimming removes 3 bases and from J it removes 3 bases, while the gene matches leave 0 bases of the junction unaccounted for. The sample belongs to a study of shared clonotypes between healthy human individuals (dated by TCRdb to the early 2020s). Background on the whole study: The cohort comprised a couple of women and three men aged 18 to 49 years. For each donor, CD4 naive and CD4 memory were each given three plates, CD8 naive was given two plates, and CD8 memory was given one plate. To increase sequencing depth and limit assay-specific biases, different laboratories used diverse techniques to prepare libraries and sequence TCR repertoires. Per donor, leukapheresis produced somewhere between about 0.85 and 9.5 billion PBMCs. To estimate repertoire size and how much clonotypes are shared between individuals, the study performed deep sequencing of blood TCR repertoires from roughly five healthy adults. Points the paper makes about the study in general: Compared with non-shared clonotypes, the clonotypes found in all four sorted-subset donors had higher generation probabilities. Even with the large sequencing depth, rarefaction of the sorted-subset datasets indicated that sequencing was incomplete. Pairwise subsampling indicated that sequencing depth was expected to affect the degree of clonotype sharing among donors. Sampling was restricted to blood, and TCR repertoires in tissue are likely to differ from TCR repertoires in blood. Sharing across a few donors was observed for 4.5% to 6.5% of naive CD4, over 3% of naive CD8, about 2.3% of memory CD4, and 0.4% of memory CD8 clonotypes. Because the study included a small number of donors, the genetic and exposure-history diversity represented was limited. Larger estimated clonotype richness was generally found for naive subsets than for memory subsets.

Using the deep immunoSEQ assay, TCR CDR3 regions were amplified from genomic DNA by multiplex PCR. Extracted genomic DNA from each cell subset was spread evenly across all wells of several immunoSEQ 96-well plates, with each plate serving as a replicate. For sorted subsets, roughly 190 ng of genomic DNA, equivalent to 25,000 to 30,000 T cell genomes, went into each replicate PCR. Purified libraries were quantified with a Qubit 3.0 fluorometer, sized on a Bioanalyzer 2100, and re-quantified with the KAPA Library Quantification kit. Every immunoSEQ 96-well plate was sequenced on a separate single-read 150-cycle Illumina NextSeq 550 flow cell. As for the authors' bioinformatics: The immunoSEQ output contained only junctional sequences without quality scores, so filtering could not match that applied to full-length reads. To assign V/J genes and CDR3, sequences were annotated using PyIR, a Python wrapper for IgBLAST v1.9, with IMGT germline references. Reads were removed for weak V/J assignments (E-value above 1e-6), missing CDR3, stop codons, out-of-frame junctions, or ambiguous translated residues. A V3J clonotype was defined by an identical inferred V gene, J gene, and CDR3 amino acid sequence. Percentage overlap between repertoires was computed as shared unique clonotypes divided by the size of the smaller repertoire. Three approaches were used to assess repertoire richness: RTK rarefaction, the Chao1 estimator, and Recon v2.1 estimates of unobserved clonotypes. Generation probabilities for all TCRbeta clonotypes obtained by the gDNA method from a handful of donors were computed using OLGA. The immuneACCESS repertoire file appears here via TCRdb, limited to in-frame rearrangements. These files lack a portion of the clones; in checked studies, under half of the deficit traces to unresolved V genes, and the cause of the others is not known. D and trimming were read from the DNA, whereas the V and J calls and clone size are those reported in that table. Across this sample there are 1.5 million to 2.5 million clones, with over 85% seen only once. Of the sample, less than 1.5% is held by the ten largest clones.

For the CD8 naive samples, CD45RO-negative cells were positively selected for CCR7, yielding a CD45RA+CCR7+ population from which TemRA cells were excluded. The donors were healthy, HIV-negative adults with no recently reported acute infections or vaccinations. Every donor was a Caucasian adult living in Nashville, Tennessee, USA. After blood collection by leukapheresis, PBMCs were isolated using Ficoll-Histopaque density gradient centrifugation and then cryopreserved in the vapor phase of liquid nitrogen. Analytical flow cytometry was used to check the purity and quantity of every magnetically sorted T cell population. Each sorted fraction had its genomic DNA isolated and then quantified by UV absorbance on a Nanodrop 2000c.

Specimen: naive CD8+ T cells sorted from blood. The label giving this sample's cell subset or site can be read as: CD45RA+CCR7+. The clonotype originates from a man between 18 and 35 years old in good health. The chain is assembled from TRBV25-1 and TRBJ2-3; TRBD2 aligns with 13 central bases. The CDR3 corresponds to CASSEGLAGTDTQYF. The nucleotide sequence reads as follows: TGTGCCAGCAGTGAGGGACTAGCGGGGACAGATACGCAGTATTTT.